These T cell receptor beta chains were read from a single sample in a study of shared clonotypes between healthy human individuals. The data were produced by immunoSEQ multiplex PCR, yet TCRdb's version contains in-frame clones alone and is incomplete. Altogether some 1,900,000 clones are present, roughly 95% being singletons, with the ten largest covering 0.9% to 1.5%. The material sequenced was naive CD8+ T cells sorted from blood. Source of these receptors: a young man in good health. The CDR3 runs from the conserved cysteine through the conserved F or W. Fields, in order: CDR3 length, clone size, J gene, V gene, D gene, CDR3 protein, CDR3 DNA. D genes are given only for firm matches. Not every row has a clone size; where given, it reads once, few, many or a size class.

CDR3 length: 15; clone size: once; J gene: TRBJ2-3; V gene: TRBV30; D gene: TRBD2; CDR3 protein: CAWRWTSASTDTQYF; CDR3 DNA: TGTGCCTGGAGATGGACTAGCGCTAGCACAGATACGCAGTATTTT
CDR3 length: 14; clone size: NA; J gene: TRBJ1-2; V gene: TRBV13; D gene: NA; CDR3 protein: CASSHWTEVYGYTF; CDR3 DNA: TGTGCCAGCAGCCATTGGACAGAAGTCTATGGCTACACCTTC
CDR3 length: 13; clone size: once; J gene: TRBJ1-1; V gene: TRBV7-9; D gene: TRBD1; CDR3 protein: CASSLEQGAEAFF; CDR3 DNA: TGTGCCAGCAGCTTAGAACAGGGGGCTGAAGCTTTCTTT
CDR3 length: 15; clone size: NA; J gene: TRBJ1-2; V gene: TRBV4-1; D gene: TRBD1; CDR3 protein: CASSRVGDRDDGYTF; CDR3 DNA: TGCGCCAGCAGCCGAGTGGGGGACAGGGATGATGGCTACACCTTC
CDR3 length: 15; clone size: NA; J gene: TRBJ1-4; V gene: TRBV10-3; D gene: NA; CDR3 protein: CAISEPGEVGEKLFF; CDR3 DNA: TGTGCCATCAGTGAGCCAGGGGAGGTTGGTGAAAAACTGTTTTTT
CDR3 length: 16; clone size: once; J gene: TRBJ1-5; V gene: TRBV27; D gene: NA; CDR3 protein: CASSLVAGISNQPQHF; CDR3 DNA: TGTGCCAGCAGTTTAGTAGCAGGGATTAGCAATCAGCCCCAGCATTTT
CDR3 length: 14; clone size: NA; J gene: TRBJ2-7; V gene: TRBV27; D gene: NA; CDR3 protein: CASSLQDSSYEQYF; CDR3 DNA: TGTGCCAGCAGTTTACAGGACAGCTCCTACGAGCAGTACTTC
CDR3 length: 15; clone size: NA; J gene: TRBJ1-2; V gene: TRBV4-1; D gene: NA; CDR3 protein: CASSPGDGANYGYTF; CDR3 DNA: TGCGCCAGCAGCCCCGGGGACGGCGCTAACTATGGCTACACCTTC
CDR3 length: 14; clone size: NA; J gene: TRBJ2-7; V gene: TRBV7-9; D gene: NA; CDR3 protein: CASSQQGLGYEQYF; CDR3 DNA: TGTGCCAGCAGCCAACAGGGTCTCGGGTATGAGCAGTACTTC
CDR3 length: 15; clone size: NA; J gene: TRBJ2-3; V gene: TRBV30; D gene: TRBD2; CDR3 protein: CACPGASGRSDTQYF; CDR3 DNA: TGTGCCTGCCCGGGGGCTAGCGGGAGGTCAGATACGCAGTATTTT
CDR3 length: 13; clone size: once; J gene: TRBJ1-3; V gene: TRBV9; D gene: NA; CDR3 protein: CASSVEGVDTIYF; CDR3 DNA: TGTGCCAGCAGCGTAGAGGGAGTAGACACCATATATTTT
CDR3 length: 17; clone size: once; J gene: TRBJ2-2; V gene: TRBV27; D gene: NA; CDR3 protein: CASKGAWVSRDYGELFF; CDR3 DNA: TGTGCCAGCAAGGGGGCTTGGGTGTCCCGGGACTACGGGGAGCTGTTTTTT
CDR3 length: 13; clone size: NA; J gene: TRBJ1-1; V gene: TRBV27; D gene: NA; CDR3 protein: CASSDASNTEAFF; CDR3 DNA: TGTGCCAGCTCGGACGCGTCGAACACTGAAGCTTTCTTT
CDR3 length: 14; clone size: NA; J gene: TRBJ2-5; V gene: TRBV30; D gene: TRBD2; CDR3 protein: CAWRQRGGQETQYF; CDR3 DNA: TGTGCCTGGAGACAACGGGGAGGGCAAGAGACCCAGTACTTC
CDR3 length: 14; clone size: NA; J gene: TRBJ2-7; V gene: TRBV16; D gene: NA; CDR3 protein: CASSPWDSRDEQYF; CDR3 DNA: TGTGCCAGCAGCCCCTGGGACTCGCGGGACGAGCAGTACTTC
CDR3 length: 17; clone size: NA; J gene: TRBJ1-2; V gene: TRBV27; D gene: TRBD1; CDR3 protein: CASSPGTGATNNYGYTF; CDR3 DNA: TGTGCCAGCAGTCCGGGGACAGGAGCAACCAATAACTATGGCTACACCTTC
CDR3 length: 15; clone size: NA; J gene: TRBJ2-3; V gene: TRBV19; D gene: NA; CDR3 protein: CASSIGLVVTDTQYF; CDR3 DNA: TGTGCCAGTAGTATAGGACTAGTAGTCACAGATACGCAGTATTTT
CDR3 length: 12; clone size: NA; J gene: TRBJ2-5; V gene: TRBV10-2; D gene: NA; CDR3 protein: CASSESTSPQYF; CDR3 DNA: TGCGCCAGCAGTGAGTCAACTAGCCCCCAGTACTTC
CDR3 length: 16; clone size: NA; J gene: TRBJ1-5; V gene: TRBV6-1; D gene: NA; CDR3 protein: CASSEAGQTLNQPQHF; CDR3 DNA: TGTGCCAGCAGTGAAGCGGGGCAGACTCTCAATCAGCCCCAGCATTTT
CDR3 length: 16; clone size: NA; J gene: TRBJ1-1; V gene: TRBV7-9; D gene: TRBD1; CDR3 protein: CASSQGQGRGGDEAFF; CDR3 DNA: TGTGCCAGCAGCCAAGGACAGGGGAGAGGTGGGGATGAAGCTTTCTTT
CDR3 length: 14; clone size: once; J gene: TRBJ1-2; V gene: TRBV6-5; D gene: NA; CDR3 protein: CASSYSAGLGGYTF; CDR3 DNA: TGTGCCAGCAGTTACAGTGCAGGCTTAGGGGGCTACACCTTC
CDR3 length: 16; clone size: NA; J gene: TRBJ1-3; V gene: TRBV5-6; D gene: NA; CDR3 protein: CASSLDGASFGNTIYF; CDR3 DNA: TGTGCCAGCAGCTTGGACGGGGCAAGCTTTGGAAACACCATATATTTT
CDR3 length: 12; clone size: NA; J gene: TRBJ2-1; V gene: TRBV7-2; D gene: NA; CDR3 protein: CASSYYSGEQFF; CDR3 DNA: TGTGCCAGCAGCTACTATTCGGGTGAGCAGTTCTTC
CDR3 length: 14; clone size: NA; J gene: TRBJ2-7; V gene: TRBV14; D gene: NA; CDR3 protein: CASSQGTGAYEQYF; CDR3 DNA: TGTGCCAGCAGCCAGGGCACAGGAGCCTACGAGCAGTACTTC
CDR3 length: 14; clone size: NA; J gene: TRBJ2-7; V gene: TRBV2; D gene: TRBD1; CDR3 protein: CASRQGQGHYEQYF; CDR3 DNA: TGTGCCAGCAGACAGGGACAGGGGCACTACGAGCAGTACTTC
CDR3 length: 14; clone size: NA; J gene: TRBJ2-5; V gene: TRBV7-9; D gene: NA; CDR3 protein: CASSPAVEQETQYF; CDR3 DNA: TGTGCCAGCAGCCCAGCAGTTGAGCAAGAGACCCAGTACTTC
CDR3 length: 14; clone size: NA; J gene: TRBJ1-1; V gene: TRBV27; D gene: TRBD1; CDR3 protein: CASSWDRGWTEAFF; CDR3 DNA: TGTGCCAGCAGTTGGGACAGGGGTTGGACTGAAGCTTTCTTT
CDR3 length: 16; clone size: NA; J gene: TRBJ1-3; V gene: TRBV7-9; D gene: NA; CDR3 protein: CASSLAYTGTGNTIYF; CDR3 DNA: TGTGCCAGCAGCTTAGCGTATACAGGGACTGGAAACACCATATATTTT
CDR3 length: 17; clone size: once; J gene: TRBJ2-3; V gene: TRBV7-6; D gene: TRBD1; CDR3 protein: CASSLAVIQGDTDTQYF; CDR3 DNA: TGTGCCAGCAGCTTAGCAGTGATCCAGGGGGACACAGATACGCAGTATTTT
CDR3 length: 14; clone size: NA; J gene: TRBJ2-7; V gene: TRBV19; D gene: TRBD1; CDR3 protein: CASSPGTGFVEQYF; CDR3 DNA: TGTGCCAGTAGTCCGGGGACAGGGTTCGTCGAGCAGTACTTC
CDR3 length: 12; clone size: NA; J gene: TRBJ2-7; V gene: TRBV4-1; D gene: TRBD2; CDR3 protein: CASSLPGGEQYF; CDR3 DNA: TGCGCCAGCAGCTTGCCCGGGGGGGAGCAGTACTTC
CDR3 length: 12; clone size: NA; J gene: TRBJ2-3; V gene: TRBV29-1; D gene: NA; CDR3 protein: CSVPGGTDTQYF; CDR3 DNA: TGCAGCGTTCCCGGAGGAACAGATACGCAGTATTTT
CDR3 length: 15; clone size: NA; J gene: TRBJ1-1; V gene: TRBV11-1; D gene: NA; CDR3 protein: CASSLEADMNTEAFF; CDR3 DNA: TGTGCCAGCAGCTTAGAGGCGGATATGAACACTGAAGCTTTCTTT
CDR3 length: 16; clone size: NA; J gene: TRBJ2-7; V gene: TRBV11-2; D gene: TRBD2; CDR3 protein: CASSLEPGLVFYEQYF; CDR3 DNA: TGTGCCAGCAGCTTAGAGCCGGGACTAGTTTTCTACGAGCAGTACTTC
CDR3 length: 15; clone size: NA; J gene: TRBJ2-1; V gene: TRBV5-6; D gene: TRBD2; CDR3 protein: CASSPLAGGPNEQFF; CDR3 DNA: TGTGCCAGCAGCCCACTAGCGGGAGGGCCCAATGAGCAGTTCTTC
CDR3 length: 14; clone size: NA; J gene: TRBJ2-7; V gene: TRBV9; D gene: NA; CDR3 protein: CASSPQGPNYEQYF; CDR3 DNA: TGTGCCAGCAGCCCCCAGGGACCCAACTACGAGCAGTACTTC
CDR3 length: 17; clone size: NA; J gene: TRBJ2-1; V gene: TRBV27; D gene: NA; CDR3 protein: CASSSPEGDLSYNEQFF; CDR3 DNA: TGTGCCAGCAGTTCCCCTGAAGGGGACCTCTCCTACAATGAGCAGTTCTTC